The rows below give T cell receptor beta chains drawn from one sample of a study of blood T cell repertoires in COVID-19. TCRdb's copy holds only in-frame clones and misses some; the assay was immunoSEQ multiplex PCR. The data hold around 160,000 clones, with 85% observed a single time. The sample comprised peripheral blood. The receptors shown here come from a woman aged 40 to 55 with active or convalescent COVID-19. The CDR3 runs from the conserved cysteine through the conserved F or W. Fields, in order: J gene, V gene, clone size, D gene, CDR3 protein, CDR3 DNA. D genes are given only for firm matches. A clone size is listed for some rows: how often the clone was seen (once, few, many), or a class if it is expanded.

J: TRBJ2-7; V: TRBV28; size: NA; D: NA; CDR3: CASSLLRGPAGF; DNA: TGTGCCAGCAGTTTACTTCGCGGGCCCGCCGGCTTC
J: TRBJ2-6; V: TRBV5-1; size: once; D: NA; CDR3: CASSGTITYRSGANVLTF; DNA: TGCGCCAGCAGCGGAACTATCACCTACCGCTCTGGGGCCAACGTCCTGACTTTC
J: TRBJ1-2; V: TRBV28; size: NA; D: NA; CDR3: CASSLTRGDYGYTF; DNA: TGTGCCAGCAGTTTAACGCGGGGTGACTATGGCTACACCTTC
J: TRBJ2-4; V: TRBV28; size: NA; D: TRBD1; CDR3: CASSAPGRTGEENIQYF; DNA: TGTGCCAGCAGTGCTCCTGGGCGGACAGGGGAGGAAAACATTCAGTACTTC
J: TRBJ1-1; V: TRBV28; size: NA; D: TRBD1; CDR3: CASSLVNRGAEAFF; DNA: TGTGCCAGCAGTTTGGTAAACAGGGGCGCTGAAGCTTTCTTT
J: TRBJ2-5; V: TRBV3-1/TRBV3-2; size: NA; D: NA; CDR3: CASSFRILYQETQYF; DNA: TGTGCCAGCAGCTTCCGAATACTGTACCAAGAGACCCAGTACTTC
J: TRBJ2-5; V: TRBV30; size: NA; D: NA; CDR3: CAWKTGTHQETQYF; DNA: TGTGCCTGGAAAACCGGGACACATCAAGAGACCCAGTACTTC
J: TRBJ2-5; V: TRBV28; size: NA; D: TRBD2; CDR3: CASSLLQPAGGLGETQYF; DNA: TGTGCCAGCAGTTTACTGCAACCAGCGGGGGGCCTAGGGGAGACCCAGTACTTC
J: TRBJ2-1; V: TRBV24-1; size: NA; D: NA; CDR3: CATSDAQAGLHNEQFF; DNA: TGTGCCACCAGTGATGCCCAGGCGGGTCTTCACAATGAGCAGTTCTTC
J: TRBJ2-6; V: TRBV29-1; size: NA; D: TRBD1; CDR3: CSVGTGKTGANVLTF; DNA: TGCAGCGTTGGGACAGGGAAGACTGGGGCCAACGTCCTGACTTTC
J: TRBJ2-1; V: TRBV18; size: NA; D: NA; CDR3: CASSKAGTVMIEQFF; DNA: TGTGCCAGCTCCAAGGCCGGGACTGTGATGATTGAGCAGTTCTTC
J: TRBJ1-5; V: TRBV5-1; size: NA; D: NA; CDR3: CASSPGADYSNQPQHF; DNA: TGCGCCAGCAGCCCCGGGGCGGACTATAGCAATCAGCCCCAGCATTTT
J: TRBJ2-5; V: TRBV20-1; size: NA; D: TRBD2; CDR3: CSASPPNGGQETQYF; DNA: TGCAGTGCTAGTCCCCCCAACGGGGGGCAAGAGACCCAGTACTTC
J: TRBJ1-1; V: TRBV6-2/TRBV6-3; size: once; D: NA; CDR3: CASSYERVRTEAFF; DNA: TGTGCCAGCAGTTACGAGAGGGTTAGGACTGAAGCTTTCTTT
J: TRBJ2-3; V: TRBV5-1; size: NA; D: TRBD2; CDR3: CARSGGRGATDTQYF; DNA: TGCGCCCGCAGCGGGGGGCGGGGGGCCACAGATACGCAGTATTTT
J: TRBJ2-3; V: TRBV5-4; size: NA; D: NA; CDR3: CASSLSVASPDTQYF; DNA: TGTGCCAGCAGCTTAAGCGTAGCGTCCCCAGATACGCAGTATTTT
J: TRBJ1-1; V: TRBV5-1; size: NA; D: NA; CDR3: CASSLPWTSNTEAFF; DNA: TGCGCCAGCAGCTTACCCTGGACATCGAACACTGAAGCTTTCTTT
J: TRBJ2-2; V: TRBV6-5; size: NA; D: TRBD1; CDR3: CASSYDRGGTGELFF; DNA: TGTGCCAGCAGTTACGACAGGGGGGGCACCGGGGAGCTGTTTTTT
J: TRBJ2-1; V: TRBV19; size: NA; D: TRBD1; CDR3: CASSRQGPYNEQFF; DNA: TGTGCCAGTAGCCGACAGGGGCCTTACAATGAGCAGTTCTTC
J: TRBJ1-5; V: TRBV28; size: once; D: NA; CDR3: CASSLGRGRNQPQHF; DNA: TGTGCCAGCAGTTTAGGCAGGGGACGCAATCAGCCCCAGCATTTT
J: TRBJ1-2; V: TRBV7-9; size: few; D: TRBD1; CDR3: CASSPQGAGYTF; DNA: TGTGCCAGCAGCCCTCAGGGGGCTGGCTACACCTTC
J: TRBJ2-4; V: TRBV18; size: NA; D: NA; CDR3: CASSPKGVKNIQYF; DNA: TGTGCCAGCTCACCGAAGGGAGTCAAAAACATTCAGTACTTC
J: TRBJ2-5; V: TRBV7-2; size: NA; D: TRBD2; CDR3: CASSLRAGVSETQYF; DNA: TGTGCCAGCAGCTTAAGGGCGGGAGTATCGGAGACCCAGTACTTC
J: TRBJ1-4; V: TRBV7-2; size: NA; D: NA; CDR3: CASTGEKLFF; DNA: TGTGCCAGCACCGGGGAAAAACTGTTTTTT
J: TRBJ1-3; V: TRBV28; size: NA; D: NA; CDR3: CASSLVGVSSGNTIYF; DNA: TGTGCCAGCAGTTTGGTTGGAGTGAGCTCTGGAAACACCATATATTTT
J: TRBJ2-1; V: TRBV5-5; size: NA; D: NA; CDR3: CASSFSALSSYNEQFF; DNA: TGTGCCAGCAGCTTCAGCGCCTTGAGCTCCTACAATGAGCAGTTCTTC
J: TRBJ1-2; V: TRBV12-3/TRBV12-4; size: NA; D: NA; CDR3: CASRLRQGGGYTF; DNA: TGTGCCAGCAGGCTGCGGCAGGGAGGCGGCTACACCTTC
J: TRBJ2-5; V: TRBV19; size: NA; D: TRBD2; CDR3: CASTSSVGGGTQETQYF; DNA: TGTGCCAGTACCTCTAGCGTCGGCGGGGGGACACAAGAGACCCAGTACTTC
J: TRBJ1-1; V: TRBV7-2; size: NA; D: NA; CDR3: CASSSLFNTEAFF; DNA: TGTGCCAGCAGCTCCCTTTTCAACACTGAAGCTTTCTTT
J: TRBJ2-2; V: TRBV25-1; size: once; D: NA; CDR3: CASSTRQYRAITGELFF; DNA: TGTGCCAGCTCAACACGCCAGTACAGGGCCATTACCGGGGAGCTGTTTTTT
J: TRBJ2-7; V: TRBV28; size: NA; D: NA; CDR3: CAASLRGLEQYF; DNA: TGTGCCGCATCCCTCCGGGGACTCGAGCAGTACTTC
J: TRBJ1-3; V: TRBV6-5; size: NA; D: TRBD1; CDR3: CASSYLGTGSGNTIYF; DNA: TGTGCCAGCAGTTACTTAGGGACAGGCTCTGGAAACACCATATATTTT
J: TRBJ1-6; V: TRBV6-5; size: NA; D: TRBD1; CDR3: CASSSADRGHSPLHF; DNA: TGTGCCAGCAGTTCCGCCGACAGGGGGCACTCACCCCTCCACTTT
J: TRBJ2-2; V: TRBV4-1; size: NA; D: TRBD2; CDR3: CASRLAGATPGELFF; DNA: TGCGCCAGCAGGCTAGCGGGGGCAACTCCCGGGGAGCTGTTTTTT
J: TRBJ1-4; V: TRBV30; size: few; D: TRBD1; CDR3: CALRDRGLLSEKLFF; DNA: TGTGCCTTACGGGACAGGGGGCTTCTTAGTGAAAAACTGTTTTTT
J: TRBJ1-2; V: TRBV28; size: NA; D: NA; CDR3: CASSPVNYGYTF; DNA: TGTGCCAGCAGCCCCGTTAACTATGGCTACACCTTC
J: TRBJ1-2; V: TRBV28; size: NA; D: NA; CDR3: CASSLSGGPYGYTF; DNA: TGTGCCAGCAGTTTAAGCGGGGGGCCATATGGCTACACCTTC
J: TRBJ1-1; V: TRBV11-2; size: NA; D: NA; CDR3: CASSGEDGENTEAFF; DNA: TGTGCCAGCAGCGGAGAGGATGGCGAGAACACTGAAGCTTTCTTT
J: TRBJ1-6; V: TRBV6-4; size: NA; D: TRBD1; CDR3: CASSDSTGGNSPLHF; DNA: TGTGCCAGCAGTGACTCGACAGGGGGCAATTCACCCCTCCACTTT
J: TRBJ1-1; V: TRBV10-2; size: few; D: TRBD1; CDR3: CASRWDREAFF; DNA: TGCGCCAGCAGGTGGGACAGGGAAGCTTTCTTT
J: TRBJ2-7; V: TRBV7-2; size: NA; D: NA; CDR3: CASSLRGSLSYEQYF; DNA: TGTGCCAGCAGCTTAAGAGGTTCTCTCTCCTACGAGCAGTACTTC
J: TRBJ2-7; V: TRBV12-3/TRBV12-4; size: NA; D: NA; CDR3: CASRRTGIYEQYF; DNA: TGTGCCAGCAGGCGAACAGGGATCTACGAGCAGTACTTC
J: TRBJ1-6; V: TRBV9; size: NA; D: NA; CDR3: CASSPAVKRDSPLHF; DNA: TGTGCCAGCAGCCCAGCGGTCAAGCGGGATTCACCCCTCCACTTT
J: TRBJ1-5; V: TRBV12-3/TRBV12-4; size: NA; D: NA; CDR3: CASSFRRGQPQHF; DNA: TGTGCCAGCAGTTTCCGTCGGGGGCAGCCCCAGCATTTT
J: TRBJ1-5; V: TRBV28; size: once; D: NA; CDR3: CASNSGGGRLEPQHF; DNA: TGTGCCAGCAACTCCGGCGGGGGGAGATTGGAGCCCCAGCATTTT
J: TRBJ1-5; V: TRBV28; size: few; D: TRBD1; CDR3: CASSSTGGGQPQHF; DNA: TGTGCCAGCAGTTCGACAGGGGGCGGTCAGCCCCAGCATTTT
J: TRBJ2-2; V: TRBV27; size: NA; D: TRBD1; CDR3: CASSGYRGSTGELFF; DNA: TGTGCCAGCAGTGGTTACAGGGGGAGCACCGGGGAGCTGTTTTTT
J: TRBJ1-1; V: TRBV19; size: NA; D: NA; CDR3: CASSSPGRGILNTEAFF; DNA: TGTGCCAGTAGTAGCCCCGGACGGGGAATCTTGAACACTGAAGCTTTCTTT
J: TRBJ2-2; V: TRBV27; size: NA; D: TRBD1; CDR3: CASSLRQGQGELFF; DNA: TGTGCCAGCAGCCTCCGACAGGGGCAAGGGGAGCTGTTTTTT
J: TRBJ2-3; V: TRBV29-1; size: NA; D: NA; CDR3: CSVDSPGTDTQYF; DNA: TGCAGCGTTGATTCTCCGGGGACAGATACGCAGTATTTT
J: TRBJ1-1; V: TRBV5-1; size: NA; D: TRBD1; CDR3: CASRPEMGQIETEAFF; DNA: TGCGCCAGCAGACCGGAAATGGGACAGATAGAAACTGAAGCTTTCTTT
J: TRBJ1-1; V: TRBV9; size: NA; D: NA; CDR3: CASSVDERYRTEAFF; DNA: TGTGCCAGCAGCGTAGATGAGAGGTACCGTACTGAAGCTTTCTTT
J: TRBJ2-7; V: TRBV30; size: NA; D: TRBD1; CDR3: CASSRGLSYEQYF; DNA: TGTGCCTCATCCAGGGGGCTGAGTTACGAGCAGTACTTC
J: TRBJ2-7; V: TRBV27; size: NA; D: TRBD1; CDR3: CASSPGTGRSYEQYF; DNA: TGTGCCAGCAGTCCCGGGACAGGGAGATCCTACGAGCAGTACTTC
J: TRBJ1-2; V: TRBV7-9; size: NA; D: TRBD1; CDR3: CASRNNRGRAYGYTF; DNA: TGTGCCAGCAGGAACAACAGGGGTAGAGCCTATGGCTACACCTTC
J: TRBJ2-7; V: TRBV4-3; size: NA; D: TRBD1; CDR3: CASSLSRQGRAIYEQYF; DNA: TGCGCCAGCAGCCTAAGTAGACAGGGGCGAGCAATCTACGAGCAGTACTTC
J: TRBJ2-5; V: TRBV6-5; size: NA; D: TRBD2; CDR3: CASSSAMTSGRGTQYF; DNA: TGTGCCAGCAGTTCCGCTATGACTAGCGGGAGAGGGACCCAGTACTTC
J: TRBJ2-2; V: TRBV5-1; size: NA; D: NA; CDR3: CASSSAQGGGNTGELFF; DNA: TGCGCCAGCAGCTCCGCCCAGGGAGGTGGGAACACCGGGGAGCTGTTTTTT
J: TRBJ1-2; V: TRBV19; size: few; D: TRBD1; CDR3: CASSSKGARGYTF; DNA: TGTGCCAGTAGTTCCAAGGGGGCTCGGGGCTACACCTTC
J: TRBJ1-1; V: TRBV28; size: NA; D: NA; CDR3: CASGSHSMRESQGAFF; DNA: TGTGCCAGCGGGTCCCATTCGATGAGGGAGTCCCAAGGGGCTTTCTTT